The clone carrying this T cell receptor beta chain appeared many times. The CDR3 contains 16 residues. Germline CDR1 is SGDLS and CDR2 is YYNGEE. V lost 4 bases and J lost 0, with 14 bases in between. The sample originates from a study of low-dose radiotherapy and immunotherapy resistance in tumors. In the study overall: Treatment of Cohort 1 consisted of 0.5 Gy per fraction every 2 weeks, adding up to 6.5 Gy. Intravenous administration to patients comprised nivolumab at 240 mg every two weeks and ipilimumab at 1 mg/kg every six weeks.

Covering alpha and beta chains, TRAV- and TRBV-specific primers were used for the first-strand cDNA. Both a constant-region primer and a V-primer adapter served to amplify TCRs across 20 to 25 PCR cycles. Amplification (by in vitro transcription) was performed on isolated mRNA. TCRdb re-analysed the reads in MiXCR, keeping a single row per CDR3 protein. The sample holds around 80,000 distinct CDR3 sequences, under 20% seen once. The time point is: after trial treatment. Treatment denoted: LDRT plus nivolumab, ipilimumab, low-dose cyclophosphamide and aspirin (RACIN trial). The therapy administered to donors comprised nivolumab, ipilimumab, aspirin, low-dose cyclophosphamide and low-dose radiotherapy.

This sample comprised PBMCs, obtained after low-dose radiotherapy plus immunotherapy. The chain links TRBV9 to TRBJ2-1; possibly TRBD2 for D (6 bases). This TCR was sampled from a male donor with prostate cancer. The CDR3 DNA follows: TGTGCCAGCAGCCTGCTAGCGACCCCCTCCTACAATGAGCAGTTCTTC. This gives the protein CASSLLATPSYNEQFF.